This TCR beta chain originates from a study of cytotoxic CD8 clonotypes in ibrutinib-treated CLL. Libraries were prepared by immunoSEQ multiplex PCR; TCRdb keeps only in-frame clonotypes and omits some of them. This sample has hundreds of thousands of clones, with roughly two thirds found just once. The CDR3 has 13 amino acids. Germline V lookup: CDR1 SGHRS, CDR2 YFSETQ. The ends were cut back, 7 bases at V and 5 bases at J, with 12 bases in the middle. Sample: PBMCs, taken after 36 months of ibrutinib treatment. This TCR came from a human donor with chronic lymphocytic leukemia. The genes are TRBV5-1 and TRBJ2-2; possibly TRBD1 or TRBD2 for D (5 bases each). The CDR3 DNA is TGCGCCAGCCGGGACCGACGGACCGGGGAGCTGTTTTTT. Translated: CASRDRRTGELFF.